This TCR beta chain was documented in a study of CD8 T cells in Susac syndrome. Deletions cut 4 bases from V and 1 base from J, with 14 bases between. The V gene's germline CDR1 is SGHTA and CDR2 FQGNSA. The CDR3 runs 17 residues. The table lists this clonotype with a count of one. When the RNA was reverse transcribed, random hexamers were used with an input of 0.5 to 1 ug. Amplification of TCR beta CDR3 by immunoSEQ multiplex PCR spanned 54 Vbeta and 13 Jbeta. TCRdb recomputed calls from the immunoSEQ multiplex PCR reads with MiXCR, one row per CDR3 protein. The sample carries 300,000 to 350,000 distinct CDR3 sequences, 90% to 95% recorded once.

This rearrangement joins TRBV7-2 to TRBJ2-6, with a possible D match to TRBD2 (5 bases). The sample taken for sequencing was CD4+ T cells from PBMCs. The clonotype originates from a human donor with multiple sclerosis. In DNA, the CDR3 is TGTGCCAGCAGCTCTAGGAGAGGGAATTCTGGGGCCAACGTCCTGACTTTC. This gives the protein CASSSRRGNSGANVLTF.